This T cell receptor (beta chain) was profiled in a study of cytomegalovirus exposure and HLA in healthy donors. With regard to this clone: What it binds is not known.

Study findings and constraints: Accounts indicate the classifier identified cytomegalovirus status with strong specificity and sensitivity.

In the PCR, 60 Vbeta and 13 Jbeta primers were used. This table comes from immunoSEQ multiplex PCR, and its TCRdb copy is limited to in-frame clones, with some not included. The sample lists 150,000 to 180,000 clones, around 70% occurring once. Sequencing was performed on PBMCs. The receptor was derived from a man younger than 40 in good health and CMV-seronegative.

Here the CDR3 DNA reads TGCGCCAGCAGTCAGAGGGGGCAGTACATTCAGTACTTC. Translating gives CASSQRGQYIQYF. The gene calls are TRBV23-1 and TRBJ2-4, with TRBD1 identical over 7 bases. TRBV23-1 is filed as an ORF, its function uncertain. With 3 bases clipped from V and 8 bases from J, the junction kept 4 bases outside the gene matches. This CDR3 region has 13 residues.